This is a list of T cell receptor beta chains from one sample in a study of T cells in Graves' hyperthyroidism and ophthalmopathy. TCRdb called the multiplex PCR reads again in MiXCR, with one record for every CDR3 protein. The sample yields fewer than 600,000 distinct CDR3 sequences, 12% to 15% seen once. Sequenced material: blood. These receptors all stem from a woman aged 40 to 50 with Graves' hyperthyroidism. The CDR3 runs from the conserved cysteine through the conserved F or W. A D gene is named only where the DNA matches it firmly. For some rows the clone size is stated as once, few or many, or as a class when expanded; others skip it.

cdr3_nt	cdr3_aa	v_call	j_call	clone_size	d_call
TGTGCCAGCAGTTTCGGGCAGACCGGCGTTAATACCTACGAGCAGTACTTC	CASSFGQTGVNTYEQYF	TRBV12-3/TRBV12-4	TRBJ2-7	many	.
TGTGCCAGCACCTCGATTGGGACACCGAGCACAGATACGCAGTATTTT	CASTSIGTPSTDTQYF	TRBV6-1	TRBJ2-3	many	.
TGTGCCAGCGGGACCCGGGACAGCTTGAACACTGAAGCTTTCTTT	CASGTRDSLNTEAFF	TRBV6-2/TRBV6-3	TRBJ1-1	.	TRBD1
TGTGCCAGCAGCGTAGATCAGACCGGGGAGCTGTTTTTT	CASSVDQTGELFF	TRBV9	TRBJ2-2	few	.
TGTGCCAGCAGCTTAGAGGGGGGGACCTACAATGAGCAGTTCTTC	CASSLEGGTYNEQFF	TRBV7-2	TRBJ2-1	many	.
TGTGCCAGCAGTTTGGGTCCGACGGCCTACGAGCAGTACTTC	CASSLGPTAYEQYF	TRBV28	TRBJ2-7	few	.
TGCGCCAGCAGCGCCGGACTAGCGGGAGGAGTGGAGACCCAGTACTTC	CASSAGLAGGVETQYF	TRBV5-1	TRBJ2-5	few	TRBD2
TGCGCCAGCAGCCAGTGGACAGGGGGTGGAGATACGCAGTATTTT	CASSQWTGGGDTQYF	TRBV4-1	TRBJ2-3	.	TRBD1
TGCAGTGCTAGAGAGACAGGGATTAGCAATCAGCCCCAGCATTTT	CSARETGISNQPQHF	TRBV20-1	TRBJ1-5	few	TRBD1
TGCAGTGCTAAGAGGGACCCCAATCAGCCCCAGCATTTT	CSAKRDPNQPQHF	TRBV20-1	TRBJ1-5	many	.
TGTGCCAGCAGTTTGCGAACAGGGGATAGGACTGAAGCTTTCTTT	CASSLRTGDRTEAFF	TRBV6-5	TRBJ1-1	.	TRBD1
TGTGCCAGCAGCCCGCGGACAGGGGCGAGCGAGCAGTACTTC	CASSPRTGASEQYF	TRBV3-1	TRBJ2-7	many	TRBD1
TGTGCCAGCAGCCATAATCGGCTCAATAGCTCCTACAATGAGCAGTTCTTC	CASSHNRLNSSYNEQFF	TRBV16	TRBJ2-1	many	.
TGTGCCAGCAGTTCGGGTTCGGCTTCGGGGACAGATACGCAGTATTTT	CASSSGSASGTDTQYF	TRBV28	TRBJ2-3	few	.
TGTGCCACCCGGCTAAAAAACCAGGATCAGCCCCAGCATTTT	CATRLKNQDQPQHF	TRBV28	TRBJ1-5	few	.
TGTGCCAGCGCCGTCGGTGACTATAACTACGATGAGCAGTTCTTC	CASAVGDYNYDEQFF	TRBV25-1	TRBJ2-1	few	.
TGTGCCAGCCTGCCCCTATCGACAGCAAACACCGGGGAGCTGTTTTTT	CASLPLSTANTGELFF	TRBV6-1	TRBJ2-2	many	.
TGTGCCAGCAGTTACTCGGCAGTAAACACCGGGGAGCTGTTTTTT	CASSYSAVNTGELFF	TRBV6-5	TRBJ2-2	many	.
TGTGCCAGCAGCCTGACAGGGTTCGAGCAGTACTTC	CASSLTGFEQYF	TRBV7-9	TRBJ2-7	many	TRBD1
TGCGCCAGACCGCTGGACGTTGGAAACACCATATATTTT	CARPLDVGNTIYF	TRBV5-1	TRBJ1-3	many	.
TGTGCCAGCAGTTTAACAGGGGGCTGGAATTCACCCCTCCACTTT	CASSLTGGWNSPLHF	TRBV27	TRBJ1-6	.	TRBD1
TGCGCCAGCAGTGAGATGGGCGGCGGTCGGGAGACCCAGTACTTC	CASSEMGGGRETQYF	TRBV10-2	TRBJ2-5	many	.
TGTGCCAGCAGAGATGGGACAGGGAGGTCGGAAGCTTTCTTT	CASRDGTGRSEAFF	TRBV12-3/TRBV12-4	TRBJ1-1	.	TRBD1
TGCGCCAGCAGCTTGGAGTCCGCGGTCTCCTACGAGCAGTACTTC	CASSLESAVSYEQYF	TRBV5-1	TRBJ2-7	many	.
TGTGCCACTTCGTTTGTAAACGAAGAGACCCAGTACTTC	CATSFVNEETQYF	TRBV7-9	TRBJ2-5	.	.
TGTGCCAGCAGCCCGGGACTAGCTAGGTCCTACGAGCAGTACTTC	CASSPGLARSYEQYF	TRBV3-1	TRBJ2-7	many	TRBD2
TGTGCCAGCAGTTTATCTCTCAACAATCAGCCCCAGCATTTT	CASSLSLNNQPQHF	TRBV28	TRBJ1-5	few	.
TGTGCCAGCAGTCCGAGACCGGGACAGGGGGCACTTTCCACTGAAGCTTTCTTT	CASSPRPGQGALSTEAFF	TRBV28	TRBJ1-1	.	TRBD1
TGTGCCAGCAGTTATTCCGGGACGGAGGGGGAAAAACTGTTTTTT	CASSYSGTEGEKLFF	TRBV6-2/TRBV6-3	TRBJ1-4	.	.
TGTGCCAGTCAGAACAGCAATCAGCCCCAGCATTTT	CASQNSNQPQHF	TRBV19	TRBJ1-5	few	.
TGTGCCAGTAGTACCACGAAGGGAGACGCCTACAATGAGCAGTTCTTC	CASSTTKGDAYNEQFF	TRBV19	TRBJ2-1	few	.
TGCAGTGCTCTCGGACAGGAGAACCTTTATAGCAATCAGCCCCAGCATTTT	CSALGQENLYSNQPQHF	TRBV20-1	TRBJ1-5	many	TRBD1
TGCGCCAGCAGCTTGGACGGATTTCTCTACGAGCAGTACTTC	CASSLDGFLYEQYF	TRBV5-1	TRBJ2-7	.	.
TGTGCCAGCACCAGAACCCCCTATGATGGTGACATTCAGTACTTC	CASTRTPYDGDIQYF	TRBV2	TRBJ2-4	many	.
TGTGCCAGCAGCCGACGGCGGTTTAACTCCTACAATGAGCAGTTCTTC	CASSRRRFNSYNEQFF	TRBV28	TRBJ2-1	few	.
TGTGCCAGCAGTGCCCTAGCGGGGGGCTACAATGAGCAGTTCTTC	CASSALAGGYNEQFF	TRBV6-5	TRBJ2-1	many	TRBD2
TGTGCCAGCAGGGCCGAAGGGGGCGCGTTAACAGATACGCAGTATTTT	CASRAEGGALTDTQYF	TRBV27	TRBJ2-3	.	TRBD1
TGCAGCGTTGAGGCTAGCGGGAGATACGAGCAGTACTTC	CSVEASGRYEQYF	TRBV29-1	TRBJ2-7	many	TRBD2
TGTGCCACCAAAACGACAGGGCGCTATGGCTACACCTTC	CATKTTGRYGYTF	TRBV24-1	TRBJ1-2	.	TRBD1
TGTGCCAGCAGGGCGGAGGGATCAGGCTACACCTTC	CASRAEGSGYTF	TRBV6-1	TRBJ1-2	few	.
TGTGCCAGCAGCCCCAGGATGGGGGGCGGGGACACAGATACGCAGTATTTT	CASSPRMGGGDTDTQYF	TRBV7-3	TRBJ2-3	many	.
TGTGCCAGCAGCACCGGACTAGCGGATCTTCTCTCCTACAATGAGCAGTTCTTC	CASSTGLADLLSYNEQFF	TRBV11-3	TRBJ2-1	many	TRBD2
TGTGCCAGCAGCTCCCTGACAGGAATTTTCACAGATACGCAGTATTTT	CASSSLTGIFTDTQYF	TRBV11-2	TRBJ2-3	many	.
TGTGCCAGCAGCGTAGAGGGAGGAGTGTATGGCTACACCTTC	CASSVEGGVYGYTF	TRBV9	TRBJ1-2	.	.
TGTGCCAGCAGCCACGACAGGGCGGTAAACGAGCAGTACTTC	CASSHDRAVNEQYF	TRBV5-5	TRBJ2-7	many	TRBD1
TGTGCCAGCAGCTTACCCCGCTCAACCCAGGGGCCCACTGGGGCCAACGTCCTGACTTTC	CASSLPRSTQGPTGANVLTF	TRBV7-8	TRBJ2-6	few	.
TGTGCCAGCCGAGAATCTAGTAGCAATCAGCCCCAGCATTTT	CASRESSSNQPQHF	TRBV6-2/TRBV6-3	TRBJ1-5	few	.
TGTGCCAGCAGTTTAGGACAAACAACTAATGAAAAACTGTTTTTT	CASSLGQTTNEKLFF	TRBV28	TRBJ1-4	many	.
TGTGCCAGCAGGGACGGGACTCAACGGCCCGGGGAGCTGTTTTTT	CASRDGTQRPGELFF	TRBV28	TRBJ2-2	.	.
TGTGCCAGCAGTTACGATGGGGCTGGGGCCAACGTCCTGACTTTC	CASSYDGAGANVLTF	TRBV6-6	TRBJ2-6	many	.
TGTGCCAGCAGCCCCCTCCAGGGTTACCACGAGCAGTACTTC	CASSPLQGYHEQYF	TRBV11-2	TRBJ2-7	many	.
TGTGCCAGCAGCTTGGTCAGCGGGGACAACAATGAGCAGTTCTTC	CASSLVSGDNNEQFF	TRBV5-4	TRBJ2-1	many	.